Shown below are 8 T cell receptor beta chains from a single sample sequenced in a study of Ad26.COV2.S vaccination and SARS-CoV-2 variants. The assay was immunoSEQ multiplex PCR, and TCRdb's table has in-frame clones only and misses some. The sample lists hundreds of thousands of clones, 89% occurring once. The treatment was: 15 to 20 received Ad26.COV2.S at low or high dose, single or two shots; about five received placebo; per-sample allocation not given. The samples were gathered on day 63 after the first injection of vaccine or placebo. The starting material was peripheral blood, obtained in a trial of Ad26.COV2.S vaccine versus placebo. The receptor set was obtained from a person between 18 and 65 years old who received the Ad26.COV2.S COVID-19 vaccine or a placebo.

The chain joins TRBV18 to TRBJ2-1; the match to TRBD1 covers 7 bases. This CDR3 contains 18 residues. V shed 4 bases, J shed 3 bases, and the junction held 15 bases outside the gene matches. CDR1 is KGHSH and CDR2 is LQKENI in the germline V gene. CDR3 in amino acids: CASSQTRARGLHYNEQFF. The CDR3 DNA sequence: TGTGCCAGCTCACAGACTCGGGCAAGGGGGCTACACTACAATGAGCAGTTCTTC.

The chain has TRBV30 and TRBJ2-1; D possibly corresponds to TRBD2 (6 bases). Trimming shortened V by 0 bases and J by 12 bases, and 12 bases separated the two germline ends. There are 12 residues in the CDR3. The germline V gene has CDR1 GTSNPN and CDR2 SVGIG (reference sequence). This chain's CDR3 is CAWSVSQEGQFF. DNA for the CDR3: TGTGCCTGGAGTGTAAGTCAGGAGGGGCAGTTCTTC.

This chain connects TRBV7-2 to TRBJ1-2, with a possible D match to TRBD1 (5 bases). CDR3 size: 16 residues. V lost 1 base and J 6 bases, leaving 18 bases between the germline ends. Germline CDR1 is SGHTA and CDR2 is FQGNSA. The CDR3 reads CASSLVLWAGWHGYTF. DNA of the CDR3: TGTGCCAGCAGCTTAGTGTTGTGGGCAGGGTGGCATGGCTACACCTTC. The entire variable domain, with the rest obtained from reference TRBV7-2 and TRBJ1-2, is as follows: GAGVSQSPSNKVTEKGKDVELRCDPISGHTALYWYRQSLGQGLEFLIYFQGNSAPDKSGLPSDRFSAERTGGSVSTLTIQRTQQEDSAVYLCASSLVLWAGWHGYTFGSGTRLTVV.

The V and J genes are TRBV12-3 or TRBV12-4 and TRBJ2-7; possible D gene TRBD1, 6 bases. The length of the CDR3 is 13 residues. Trimming removed 3 bases at V and 4 bases at J, with 10 bases between. The CDR3 nucleotides read TGTGCCAGCAGTTTTACAGGGCGGTACGAGCAGTACTTC. Residues: CASSFTGRYEQYF.

Remarks on this clone: The same CDR3 arises from other DNA sequences in this sample as well. V usage is TRBV9 and J usage is TRBJ2-6, with unresolved D. Per the germline V gene, CDR1 is SGDLS and CDR2 is YYNGEE. The length of the CDR3 is 14 residues. The ends were cut back, 1 base at V and 0 bases at J, with 2 bases in the middle. As DNA, the CDR3 is TGTGCCAGCAGCGTATCCTCTGGGGCCAACGTCCTGACTTTC. This codes for CASSVSSGANVLTF.

The rearrangement uses TRBV14 and TRBJ1-3; D unclear. Germline V gene data show CDR1 as SGHDN and CDR2 as FVKESK. The V and J ends lost 2 bases and 0 bases respectively, with 14 bases between them. This CDR3 has 17 amino acids. The CDR3, as DNA: TGTGCCAGCAGCCAACCACTGGGTACCCGCTCTGGAAACACCATATATTTT. This translates into CASSQPLGTRSGNTIYF.

J is TRBJ1-5 and V is TRBV28; no definite D call. The germline CDR1 and CDR2 sequences are MDHEN and SYDVKM. With 3 bases removed from V and 0 bases from J, the gap between germline ends came to 9 bases. CDR3 size: 15 residues. CDR3 amino acids: CASSFNSDSNQPQHF. The CDR3 DNA follows: TGTGCCAGCAGTTTTAATTCAGATAGCAATCAGCCCCAGCATTTT.

The rearrangement links TRBV19 to TRBJ2-1, with 7 bases identical to TRBD1. This CDR3 is 15 amino acids long. Germline V lookup: CDR1 LNHDA, CDR2 SQIVND (reference sequence). V dropped 5 bases and J dropped 0; count of bases not matched to a gene: 4. CDR3 residues: CASSADRVSYNEQFF. The CDR3 DNA follows: TGTGCCAGTAGTGCCGACAGGGTCTCCTACAATGAGCAGTTCTTC.